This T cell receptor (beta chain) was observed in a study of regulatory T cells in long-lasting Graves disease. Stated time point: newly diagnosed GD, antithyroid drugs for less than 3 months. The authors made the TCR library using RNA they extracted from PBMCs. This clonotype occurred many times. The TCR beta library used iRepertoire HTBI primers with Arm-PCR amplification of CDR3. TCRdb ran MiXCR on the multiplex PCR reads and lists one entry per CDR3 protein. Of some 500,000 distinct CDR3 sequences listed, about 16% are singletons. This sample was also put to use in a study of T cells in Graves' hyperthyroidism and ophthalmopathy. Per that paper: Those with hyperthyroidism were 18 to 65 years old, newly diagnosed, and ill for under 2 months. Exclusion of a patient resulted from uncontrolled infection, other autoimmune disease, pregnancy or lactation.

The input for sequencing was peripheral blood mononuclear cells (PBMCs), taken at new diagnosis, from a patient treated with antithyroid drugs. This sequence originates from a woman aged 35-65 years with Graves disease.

In DNA, the CDR3 is TGTGCCAGCAGTTTACAGACGAGTACCGAGCAGTACTTC. Translation gives CASSLQTSTEQYF. The chain employs TRBV28 and TRBJ2-7, with D unresolved. The germline V and J ends were trimmed by 2 bases and 6 bases, with 11 bases remaining between them. The CDR3 sequence is 13 residues long. The germline CDR1 and CDR2 sequences are MDHEN and SYDVKM.